These 24 T cell receptor beta chains share one sample of origin, sequenced in a study of T cells after yellow fever vaccination. TCRdb re-analysed the 5' RACE reads in MiXCR, keeping a single row per CDR3 protein. The sample carries 450,000 to 550,000 distinct CDR3 sequences, less than 20% recorded once. The sequenced sample was PBMCs, obtained 15 days after the yellow fever booster vaccination. The receptors were gathered from a man aged 25-45 years who received the YFV17D yellow fever vaccine.

The V and J genes are TRBV20-1 and TRBJ2-1, with 12 bases matching TRBD2. This CDR3 is built from 14 residues. J gave up 2 bases and V 6 bases, and 2 bases lay outside the gene matches. Germline CDR1 DFQATT, CDR2 SNEGSKA (reference sequence). The CDR3 nucleotides are TGCAGTGCGAGGACTAGCGGGACCTACAATGAGCAGTTCTTC. Translation: CSARTSGTYNEQFF.

Comments on this clonotype: At one end the junction does not follow the germline gene, possibly because of a read error. The chain combines TRBV6-5 with TRBJ2-7; 15 bases agree with TRBD2. This CDR3 is built from 16 residues. Germline CDR1 and CDR2: MNHEY and SVGAGI. The CDR3 nucleotides read TGTGCCAACAGTTCCATCGGACTAGCGGGAGGGAACGAGCAGTACTTC. It codes for CANSSIGLAGGNEQYF.

The V gene is TRBV7-7, the J gene TRBJ2-7, with D perhaps matching TRBD2 (6 bases). CDR1 is SSHAT and CDR2 is FNYEAQ in the germline V gene (reference sequence). The length of the CDR3 is 14 residues. Trimming shortened V by 2 bases and J by 1 base, and 9 bases separated the two germline ends. The CDR3 sequence is CASSLRDCSYEQYF. In DNA form, the CDR3 reads TGTGCCAGCAGCTTACGGGACTGTTCCTACGAGCAGTACTTC.

The chain employs TRBV7-2 and TRBJ2-3, with D uncertain. Germline assignment: CDR1 SGHTA and CDR2 FQGNSA. With 7 bases removed from V and 7 bases from J, the gap between germline ends came to 15 bases. There are 13 residues in the CDR3. CDR3 protein: CASITAKEHTQYF. DNA for the CDR3: TGTGCCAGCATCACCGCTAAGGAACATACGCAGTATTTT.

There are many counts of this clonotype. V is TRBV29-1 and J is TRBJ2-3; 11 nucleotides agree with TRBD2. The V gene end was trimmed by 1 base and the J gene end by 4 bases; junction bases not matched to a gene: 4. The germline gives CDR1 SQVTM, CDR2 ANQGSEA. CDR3 length equals 15 residues. The CDR3: CSVEGSLAGADTQYF. The DNA for the CDR3 is TGCAGCGTTGAAGGATCACTAGCGGGAGCAGATACGCAGTATTTT.

The rearrangement joins TRBV12-3 or TRBV12-4 to TRBJ2-1; TRBD2 might be the D (6 bases). V gave up 5 bases and J gave up 13 bases, with 18 bases separating them. CDR3 length equals 13 residues. CDR3 residues: CASSRIGRDGQFF. CDR3 coding DNA: TGTGCCAGCAGTCGGATTGGGCGGGATGGTCAGTTCTTC.

The V gene is TRBV27, the J gene TRBJ1-2; a possible D gene is TRBD1 (6 bases). Germline values: CDR1 MNHEY, CDR2 SMNVEV (reference sequence). Trimming cost V 3 bases and J 8 bases, with 10 bases left between them. The CDR3 totals 12 residues. The CDR3 DNA reads TGTGCCAGCAGTTTCGGGGGCGACGGCTACACCTTC. It yields the protein CASSFGGDGYTF.

This clonotype has more than one count but fewer than ten. In DNA, the CDR3 is TGTGCCAGCAGTTACGGGACAGGGCCTTCACCCCTCCACTTT. Translated: CASSYGTGPSPLHF. The chain employs TRBV6-2 or TRBV6-3 and TRBJ1-6; TRBD1 matches at 9 bases. The V gene end was trimmed by 2 bases and the J gene end by 9 bases; junction bases not matched to a gene: 2. Germline V lookup: CDR1 MNHEY, CDR2 SVGEGT. CDR3 length: 14 amino acids.

The genes are TRBV14 and TRBJ2-7; D might be TRBD2 (5 bases). Trimming removed 1 base from V and 8 bases from J, with 9 bases in between. The CDR3 totals 12 residues. Germline V gene data show CDR1 as SGHDN and CDR2 as FVKESK. The DNA of the CDR3 is TGTGCCAGCAGCCAAGGACGACTAAAGCAGTACTTC. The encoded protein is CASSQGRLKQYF.

V and J are TRBV5-5 and TRBJ2-5; D is undetermined. This CDR3 has 12 residues. V was shortened by 10 bases and J by 5 bases, with 15 bases between the two germline ends. CDR1 and CDR2 from the germline V gene are SGHKS and YYEKEE (reference sequence). This CDR3 reads CAGLGLLETQYF. CDR3 coding DNA: TGTGCCGGCTTAGGGCTGTTGGAGACCCAGTACTTC.

CDR3 amino acids: CASSYAVSGRAYNEQFF. CDR3 in DNA: TGTGCCAGCAGTTACGCCGTTAGCGGGAGGGCCTACAATGAGCAGTTCTTC. The chain recombines TRBV6-2 or TRBV6-3 with TRBJ2-1, with TRBD2 matching 11 bases. After removal of 2 bases from V and 2 bases from J, the junction contained 5 bases not matched to a gene. From germline, CDR1 is MNHEY and CDR2 SVGEGT. This CDR3 is built from 17 residues.

V gene TRBV29-1 combines with J gene TRBJ2-1, with a tentative D call TRBD1 (6 bases). The CDR3 consists of 13 residues. CDR1 and CDR2 from the germline V gene are SQVTM and ANQGSEA. With 4 bases removed from V and 6 bases from J, the gap between germline ends came to 13 bases. The CDR3 DNA reads as TGCAGCGTTGGTAGGGGGTCAGGCAATGAGCAGTTCTTC. Amino acid sequence: CSVGRGSGNEQFF.

J is TRBJ1-1 and V is TRBV20-1; D is ambiguous. The CDR3 consists of 12 residues. The germline CDR1 and CDR2 sequences are DFQATT and SNEGSKA (reference sequence). Trimming left V 3 bases short and J 5 bases short, with 10 bases between. DNA for the CDR3: TGCAGTGCTAGCCCACAGAGGACTGAAGCTTTCTTT. Translation: CSASPQRTEAFF.

The rearrangement links TRBV12-3 or TRBV12-4 to TRBJ2-1; unclear D gene. The ends were cut back, 6 bases at V and 0 bases at J, with 6 bases in the middle. CDR3 length: 13 residues. CDR3 residues: CASRAGSYNEQFF. The CDR3 coding sequence is TGTGCCAGCAGGGCCGGCTCCTACAATGAGCAGTTCTTC.

The chain uses TRBV20-1 and TRBJ2-5; D is ambiguous. Trimming took 2 bases from V and 5 from J, leaving 15 bases between them. This CDR3 has 14 amino acids. Germline CDR1 is DFQATT and CDR2 is SNEGSKA (reference sequence). CDR3 DNA sequence: TGCAGTGCTAGAAAGGTCAGCGCCGCCGAGACCCAGTACTTC. It codes for CSARKVSAAETQYF.

The chain couples TRBV18 to TRBJ2-1; 8 bases agree with TRBD2. The junction had 10 bases not matched to a gene; V was cut back by 3 bases and J by 9 bases. Germline CDR1 and CDR2: KGHSH and LQKENI. The CDR3 sequence is 15 residues long. In DNA form, the CDR3 reads TGTGCCAGCTCACCGGCGGTAGCGGGAACTTCTGAGCAGTTCTTC. This sequence encodes CASSPAVAGTSEQFF.

This clonotype was picked up a small number of times. The J gene is TRBJ2-1, the V gene TRBV19; D call uncertain. This CDR3 comprises 11 residues. Between the trimmed V and J ends, which lost 3 bases and 12 bases, there was a span of 9 bases. In germline, CDR1 is LNHDA, CDR2 SQIVND (reference sequence). The CDR3 loop is CASSIGKGQFF. CDR3 coding DNA: TGTGCCAGTAGTATTGGTAAGGGGCAGTTCTTC.

There are a few counts of this clonotype. An end of the junction does not agree with germline; a read error may underlie this. The chain is built from TRBV30 and TRBJ2-7, with 7 nucleotides matching TRBD1. The germline V gene encodes CDR1 GTSNPN and CDR2 SVGIG (reference sequence). The length of the CDR3 is 11 residues. In nucleotides, the CDR3 is TGCGCACGACAGGGCGACAACGAGCAGTACTTC. It is translated as CARQGDNEQYF.

The rearrangement uses TRBV27 and TRBJ2-2, with 8 bases aligning to TRBD1. Trimming at V came to 3 bases and at J to 6 bases, leaving 6 bases not matched to a gene. CDR1 is MNHEY and CDR2 is SMNVEV in the germline V gene (reference sequence). This CDR3 is 15 amino acids long. CDR3 DNA: TGTGCCAGCAGTTTGAGGACAGGGTCCCCCGGGGAGCTGTTTTTT. Translation: CASSLRTGSPGELFF.

The chain links TRBV6-1 to TRBJ2-1; 9 nucleotides match TRBD1. Germline loops: CDR1 MNHNS, CDR2 SASEGT. V was clipped by 5 bases and J by 2 bases; unmatched bases: 22. This CDR3 contains 21 residues. The CDR3 spells CASSQPTGTGRAAGPYNEQFF. CDR3 DNA: TGTGCCAGCAGTCAACCGACCGGGACAGGGCGCGCGGCTGGGCCCTACAATGAGCAGTTCTTC.

This clonotype appeared a few times. This rearrangement joins TRBV10-3 to TRBJ1-1; D remains unclear. V was clipped by 7 bases and J by 2 bases, with 8 bases between them. Germline CDR1 reads ENHRY; CDR2 reads SYGVKD. CDR3 length: 12 residues. Here the CDR3 reads CAIKSPNTEAFF. CDR3 DNA: TGTGCCATCAAGAGTCCAAACACTGAAGCTTTCTTT.

The chain carries TRBV5-8 and TRBJ2-1; TRBD2 matches 7 bases. Germline V CDR1 and CDR2: SGHTS, YDEGEE. The CDR3 consists of 13 residues. V shed 0 bases, J shed 9 bases, and the junction held 3 bases outside the gene matches. CDR3 nucleotides: TGTGCCAGCAGCTTGGCCCGGGGGGTTGAGCAGTTCTTC. This translates into CASSLARGVEQFF.

The J gene is TRBJ2-7, the V gene TRBV6-5; no clear D. The V and J ends lost 0 bases and 1 base respectively, with 13 bases between them. Germline-derived CDR1 and CDR2 are MNHEY and SVGAGI. The CDR3 consists of 16 residues. This CDR3 is CASSYSTQLLSYEQYF. The CDR3 DNA reads as TGTGCCAGCAGTTACTCGACTCAGCTCCTATCCTACGAGCAGTACTTC.

This clonotype was seen more than once but under ten times. V and J are TRBV7-2 and TRBJ2-1, with no clear D. Germline V lookup: CDR1 SGHTA, CDR2 FQGNSA. V was shortened by 5 bases and J by 8 bases, with 10 bases between the two germline ends. The CDR3 totals 12 residues. The CDR3 bases are TGTGCCAGCAGCGAACAACGGTATGAGCAGTTCTTC. This encodes CASSEQRYEQFF.